A single sample is the source of the 8 T cell receptor beta chains below, sequenced in a study of T cells in localized non-small cell lung cancer. Data came from immunoSEQ multiplex PCR; TCRdb stores just in-frame clones and leaves some out. Among about 24,000 clones listed, more than 85% were seen once. Sequenced here: peripheral blood, sampled before any cancer treatment. These TCRs come from a male donor older than 55 with stage I squamous cell lung carcinoma.

This CDR3 reads CAWSGGGQGNQPQHF. CDR3 DNA: TGTGCCTGGAGTGGAGGGGGACAGGGCAATCAGCCCCAGCATTTT. The V gene is TRBV30, the J gene TRBJ1-5; 8 bases fit TRBD1. The CDR3 totals 15 residues. Trimming took 1 base from V and 2 from J; bases not matched to a gene: 4. Per the germline V gene, CDR1 is GTSNPN and CDR2 is SVGIG (reference sequence).

The chain links TRBV7-6 to TRBJ2-1; 8 nucleotides line up with TRBD2. Germline trimming cut 2 bases from V and 2 bases from J; bases unmatched to any gene: 2. The CDR3 has 15 residues. Germline V lookup: CDR1 SGHVS, CDR2 FNYEAQ. This CDR3 reads CASSLLRGAYNEQFF. In DNA form, the CDR3 reads TGTGCCAGCAGCTTATTGCGGGGGGCCTACAATGAGCAGTTCTTC.

J is TRBJ2-5 and V is TRBV29-1; D might be TRBD1 (6 bases). The ends were cut back, 4 bases at V and 3 bases at J, with 15 bases in the middle. Germline V gene data show CDR1 as SQVTM and CDR2 as ANQGSEA. There are 14 residues in the CDR3. In DNA, the CDR3 is TGCAGCGTTGTGAGGCTTTACAGGGAAGAGACCCAGTACTTC. This gives the protein CSVVRLYREETQYF.

The chain couples TRBV6-1 to TRBJ1-5; D call uncertain. This CDR3 is built from 11 residues. V was shortened by 4 bases and J by 5 bases, with 3 bases between the two germline ends. Germline V gene lookup returns CDR1 MNHNS and CDR2 SASEGT. Written as DNA, the CDR3 is TGTGCCAGCAGTGTCGATCAGCCCCAGCATTTT. Translating gives CASSVDQPQHF.

The gene calls are TRBV14 and TRBJ2-3, with D perhaps TRBD2 (5 bases). The CDR3 is 16 amino acids. Trimming shortened V by 1 base and J by 6 bases, and 17 bases separated the two germline ends. Per the germline V gene, CDR1 is SGHDN and CDR2 is FVKESK. The CDR3 sequence: CASSQAFLRGQDTQYF. The CDR3 DNA sequence: TGTGCCAGCAGCCAAGCCTTCCTAAGAGGGCAGGATACGCAGTATTTT.

V gene TRBV30 combines with J gene TRBJ1-2; TRBD1 matches at 8 bases. Germline V gives CDR1 GTSNPN, CDR2 SVGIG (reference sequence). This CDR3 contains 13 residues. V was pared by 4 bases and J by 4 bases, with 5 bases of the junction left unmatched. CDR3 sequence: CAWNGQGTYGYTF. The CDR3 region has the DNA TGTGCCTGGAATGGACAGGGTACCTATGGCTACACCTTC.

This clone occurred a few times. J is TRBJ1-4 and V is TRBV7-2, with D perhaps TRBD1 (5 bases). The germline CDR1 and CDR2 sequences are SGHTA and FQGNSA. Trimming stripped 5 bases from V and 4 bases from J, with 11 bases between. This CDR3 is built from 14 residues. CDR3 in DNA: TGTGCCAGCAGCCCAGACAGTTTTAATGAAAAACTGTTTTTT. The encoded protein is CASSPDSFNEKLFF.

This chain joins TRBV30 and TRBJ1-1, with D perhaps matching TRBD1 (5 bases). Trimming cost V 2 bases and J 4 bases, with 14 bases left between them. Germline CDR1 GTSNPN, CDR2 SVGIG (reference sequence). CDR3 length: 14 amino acids. The CDR3 loop reads CAWSPVEGSTEAFF. The DNA for the CDR3 is TGTGCCTGGAGTCCCGTTGAGGGGAGCACTGAAGCTTTCTTT. Together with reference TRBV30 and TRBJ1-1, the CDR3 gives the full variable domain: SQTIHQWPATLVQPVGSPLSLECTVEGTSNPNLYWYRQAAGRGLQLLFYSVGIGQISSEVPQNLSASRPQDRQFILSSKKLLLSDSGFYLCAWSPVEGSTEAFFGQGTRLTVV.